Sequencing of this T cell receptor (beta chain) was carried out in a study of CD8+ T cells in alopecia areata. CDR3 length: 13 residues. CDR1 is SNHLY, CDR2 FYNNEI, per germline. V dropped 4 bases and J dropped 4 bases, with 8 bases sitting between them. In each case, RNA was isolated and then reverse transcribed into cDNA as the sequencing template. Measured with immunoSEQ multiplex PCR; TCRdb has only the in-frame clones, and not every one. The repertoire has 150,000 or so clones, about 60% of them found once; the top ten carry 5% to 7.5%. Collected material from alopecia areata patients comprised lesional scalp punch biopsies and peripheral blood. This clone is a singleton in its sample.

The sample consisted of CD4+ T cells sorted from blood, taken at week 0. The chain employs TRBV2 and TRBJ1-5, with D tentatively TRBD1 (5 bases). The receptor was isolated from a human donor with alopecia areata. This chain's CDR3 is CASSAQGNQPQHF. The CDR3 DNA reads as TGTGCCAGCAGTGCCCAGGGAAATCAGCCCCAGCATTTT.